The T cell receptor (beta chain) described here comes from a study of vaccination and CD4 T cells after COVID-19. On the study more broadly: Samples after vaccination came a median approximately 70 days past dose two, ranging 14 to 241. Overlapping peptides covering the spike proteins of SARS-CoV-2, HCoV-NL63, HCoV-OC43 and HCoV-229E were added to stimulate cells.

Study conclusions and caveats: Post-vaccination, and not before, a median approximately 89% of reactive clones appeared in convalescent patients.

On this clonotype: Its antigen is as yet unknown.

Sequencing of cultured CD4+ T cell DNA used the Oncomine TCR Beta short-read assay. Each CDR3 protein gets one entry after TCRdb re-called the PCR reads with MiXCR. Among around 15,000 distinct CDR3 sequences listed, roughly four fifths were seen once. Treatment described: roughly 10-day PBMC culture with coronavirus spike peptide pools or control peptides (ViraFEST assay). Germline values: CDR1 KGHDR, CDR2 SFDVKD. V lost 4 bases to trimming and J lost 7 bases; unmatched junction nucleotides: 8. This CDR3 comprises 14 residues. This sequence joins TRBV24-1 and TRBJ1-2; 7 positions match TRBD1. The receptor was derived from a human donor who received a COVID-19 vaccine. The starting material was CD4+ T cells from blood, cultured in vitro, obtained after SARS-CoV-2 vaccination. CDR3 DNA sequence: TGTGCCACCAGTGACAGGGGGTTTTCTCGTGGCTACACCTTC. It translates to CATSDRGFSRGYTF.